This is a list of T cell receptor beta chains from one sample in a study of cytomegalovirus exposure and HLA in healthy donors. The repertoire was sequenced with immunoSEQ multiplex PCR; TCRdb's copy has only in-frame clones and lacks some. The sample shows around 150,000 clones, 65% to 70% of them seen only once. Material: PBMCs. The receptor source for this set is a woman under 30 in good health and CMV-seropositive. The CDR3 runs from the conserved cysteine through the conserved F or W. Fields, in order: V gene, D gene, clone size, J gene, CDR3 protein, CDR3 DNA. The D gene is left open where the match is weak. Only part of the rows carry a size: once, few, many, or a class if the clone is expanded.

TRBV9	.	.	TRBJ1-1	CASSGEPGDTEAFF	TGTGCCAGCAGCGGTGAACCCGGAGACACTGAAGCTTTCTTT
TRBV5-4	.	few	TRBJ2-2	CASRSGVTKTGELFF	TGTGCCAGCCGCTCCGGGGTAACCAAGACCGGGGAGCTGTTTTTT
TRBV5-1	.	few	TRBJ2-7	CASSLGDEQYF	TGCGCCAGCAGCTTGGGCGACGAGCAGTACTTC
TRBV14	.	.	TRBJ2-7	CASSQDLIRVSSPLSYEQYF	TGTGCCAGCAGCCAAGATCTCATCAGGGTATCCAGTCCTCTCTCCTACGAGCAGTACTTC
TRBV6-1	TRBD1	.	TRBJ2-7	CASSVRDRVDYEQYF	TGTGCCAGCAGCGTCCGGGACAGGGTTGACTACGAGCAGTACTTC
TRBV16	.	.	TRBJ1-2	CASSQPRPVQGNYGYTF	TGTGCCAGCAGCCAACCCCGCCCTGTACAGGGAAACTATGGCTACACCTTC
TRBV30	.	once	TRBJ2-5	CAWNLPIPKREVETQYF	TGTGCCTGGAACCTTCCAATACCAAAGAGGGAGGTAGAGACCCAGTACTTC
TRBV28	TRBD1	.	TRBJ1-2	CASSLTGTRGYTF	TGTGCCAGCAGTCTGACAGGGACTCGGGGCTACACCTTC
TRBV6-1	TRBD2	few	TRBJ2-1	CASKRTSDPYNEQFF	TGTGCCAGCAAACGGACTAGCGACCCCTACAATGAGCAGTTCTTC
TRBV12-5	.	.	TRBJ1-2	CASGFWRGDGYTF	TGTGCTAGTGGTTTCTGGCGCGGCGATGGCTACACCTTC
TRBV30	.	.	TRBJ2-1	CAWSSSERIGLF	TGTGCCTGGAGTTCAAGCGAGAGGATCGGCCTCTTC
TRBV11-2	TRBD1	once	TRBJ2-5	CASSFNPGGLETQYF	TGTGCCAGCAGCTTCAACCCAGGGGGCTTAGAGACCCAGTACTTC
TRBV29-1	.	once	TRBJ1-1	CSVVGQGNTEAFF	TGCAGCGTTGTGGGGCAGGGGAACACTGAAGCTTTCTTT
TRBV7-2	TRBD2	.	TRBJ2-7	CASSPLGGAYEQYF	TGTGCCAGCAGCCCCCTGGGGGGGGCCTACGAGCAGTACTTC
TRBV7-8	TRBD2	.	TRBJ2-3	CASSFTPSGSGTDTQYF	TGTGCCAGCAGCTTCACTCCTAGCGGGAGTGGGACAGATACGCAGTATTTT
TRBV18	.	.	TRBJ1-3	CASSPTLTVIGNTIYF	TGTGCCAGCTCACCTACTCTTACAGTTATTGGAAACACCATATATTTT
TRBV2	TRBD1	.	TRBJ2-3	CARTTGSNADTQYF	TGTGCCAGAACGACAGGGTCTAACGCAGATACGCAGTATTTT
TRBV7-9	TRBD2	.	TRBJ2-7	CASSPGAGLTYEQYF	TGTGCCAGCAGCCCCGGAGCGGGGCTCACCTACGAGCAGTACTTC
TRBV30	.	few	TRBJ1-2	CAWSVTGVQDGYTF	TGTGCCTGGAGTGTAACGGGGGTCCAAGATGGCTACACCTTC
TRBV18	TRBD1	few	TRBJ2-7	CASSGQGGSYEQYF	TGTGCCAGCTCTGGACAGGGGGGATCCTACGAGCAGTACTTC
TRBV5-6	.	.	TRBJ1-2	CASSSQGRASGYGYTF	TGTGCCAGCAGCTCCCAGGGTAGGGCCTCGGGCTATGGCTACACCTTC
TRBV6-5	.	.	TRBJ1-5	CASSPGRGGQPQHF	TGTGCCAGCAGTCCCGGAAGGGGTGGTCAGCCCCAGCATTTT
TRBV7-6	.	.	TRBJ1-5	CASSLFAEENPAYSNQPQHF	TGTGCCAGCAGCTTATTTGCTGAGGAAAATCCGGCCTATAGCAATCAGCCCCAGCATTTT
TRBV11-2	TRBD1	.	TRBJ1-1	CASSQMGTGSTEAFF	TGTGCCAGCAGTCAAATGGGGACAGGGTCCACTGAAGCTTTCTTT
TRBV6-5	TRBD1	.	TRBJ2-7	CASSYRGTGVYEQYF	TGTGCCAGCAGTTATAGAGGGACAGGGGTCTACGAGCAGTACTTC
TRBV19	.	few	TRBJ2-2	CASSIYTGQLFF	TGTGCCAGTAGTATATATACAGGGCAGCTGTTTTTT
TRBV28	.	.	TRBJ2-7	CASSLQGFGYEQYF	TGTGCCAGCAGTTTACAGGGGTTTGGTTACGAGCAGTACTTC
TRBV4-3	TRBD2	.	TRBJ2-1	CASSPRLAGGGEQFF	TGCGCCAGCAGCCCCCGACTAGCGGGGGGAGGTGAGCAGTTCTTC
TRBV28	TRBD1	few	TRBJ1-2	CASSFDRAYTF	TGTGCCAGCAGTTTTGACAGGGCCTACACCTTC
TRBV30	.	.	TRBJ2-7	CAWMGGYEQYF	TGTGCCTGGATGGGGGGTTACGAGCAGTACTTC
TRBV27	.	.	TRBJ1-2	CASSSAGWGYTF	TGTGCCAGCAGTTCGGCAGGGTGGGGCTACACCTTC
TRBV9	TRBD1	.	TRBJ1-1	CASSPGTGRTEAFF	TGTGCCAGCAGCCCTGGGACAGGGAGGACTGAAGCTTTCTTT
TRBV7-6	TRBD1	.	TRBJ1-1	CASSQGASEAFF	TGTGCCAGCAGCCAGGGGGCTAGTGAAGCTTTCTTT
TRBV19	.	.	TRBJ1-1	CASSISTGNTEAFF	TGTGCCAGTAGTATCTCGACTGGGAACACTGAAGCTTTCTTT
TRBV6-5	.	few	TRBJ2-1	CASSYSEDLYNEQFF	TGTGCCAGCAGTTACTCGGAGGATTTATACAATGAGCAGTTCTTC
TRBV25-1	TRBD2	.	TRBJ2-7	CASTGAGGQAYEQYF	TGTGCCAGCACAGGGGCGGGAGGGCAGGCCTACGAGCAGTACTTC
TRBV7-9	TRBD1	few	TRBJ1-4	CASSFYDRGGEKLFF	TGTGCCAGCAGCTTCTATGACAGGGGTGGTGAAAAACTGTTTTTT
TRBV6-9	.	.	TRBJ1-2	CARTGSGGYTF	TGTGCCAGAACAGGGTCTGGGGGCTACACCTTC
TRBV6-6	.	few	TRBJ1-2	CASSWGEGGYTF	TGTGCCAGCAGTTGGGGAGAGGGAGGCTACACCTTC
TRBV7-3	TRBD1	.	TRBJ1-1	CASKGQGAGEAFF	TGTGCCAGCAAAGGACAGGGGGCGGGTGAAGCTTTCTTT
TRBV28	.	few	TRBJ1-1	CASRRNREAFF	TGTGCCAGCAGGCGAAACAGGGAAGCTTTCTTT
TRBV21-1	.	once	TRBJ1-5	CASSSSSGHPVSQPQHF	TGTGCCAGCAGCAGTTCCTCGGGACATCCAGTTTCTCAGCCCCAGCATTTT
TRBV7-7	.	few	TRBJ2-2	CASSLAGNTGELFF	TGTGCTAGCAGCTTGGCAGGAAACACCGGGGAGCTGTTTTTT
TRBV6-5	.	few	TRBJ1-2	CASRPTRTANYGYPF	TGTGCCAGCAGACCCACCCGGACAGCTAACTATGGCTACCCCTTC
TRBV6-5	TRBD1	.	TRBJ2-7	CASSLGQGVLGEQYF	TGTGCCAGCAGTTTGGGACAGGGGGTTCTAGGCGAGCAGTACTTC
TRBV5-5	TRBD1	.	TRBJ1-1	CASSPRGTENTEAFF	TGTGCCAGCAGCCCCCGGGGGACAGAGAACACTGAAGCTTTCTTT
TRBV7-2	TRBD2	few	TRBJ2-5	CASSLDLAGGYQETQYF	TGTGCCAGCAGCTTAGATCTAGCGGGGGGGTACCAAGAGACCCAGTACTTC
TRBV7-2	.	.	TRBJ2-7	CASSLVRGSYEQYF	TGTGCCAGCAGCTTAGTGCGGGGCTCCTACGAGCAGTACTTC
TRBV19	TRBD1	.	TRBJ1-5	CASSGLTGSNQPQHF	TGTGCCAGTAGTGGACTGACAGGGAGCAATCAGCCCCAGCATTTT
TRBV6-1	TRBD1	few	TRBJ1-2	CASSVPGQPTSNYGYTF	TGTGCCAGCAGTGTACCGGGACAGCCCACTTCTAACTATGGCTACACCTTC
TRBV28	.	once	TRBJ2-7	CASSFIDEQYF	TGTGCCAGCAGTTTCATAGACGAGCAGTACTTC
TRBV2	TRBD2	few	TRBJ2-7	CATQAGVSYEQYF	TGTGCCACCCAAGCGGGAGTCTCCTACGAGCAGTACTTC
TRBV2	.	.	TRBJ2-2	CASRDPHRAGNTGELFF	TGTGCCAGCAGGGATCCCCACAGGGCCGGAAACACCGGGGAGCTGTTTTTT
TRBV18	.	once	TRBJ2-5	CASSPTVQETQYF	TGTGCCAGCTCACCAACAGTCCAAGAGACCCAGTACTTC
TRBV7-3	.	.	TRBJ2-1	CASSLTRELSSYNEQFF	TGTGCCAGCAGCTTAACAAGGGAGTTGAGCTCCTACAATGAGCAGTTCTTC
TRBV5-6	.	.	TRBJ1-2	CASSLDRSRYGYTF	TGTGCCAGCAGCTTGGACAGGTCTCGGTATGGCTACACCTTC
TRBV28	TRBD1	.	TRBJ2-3	CASRSSPPNRDSYSTDTQYF	TGTGCCAGCAGAAGTTCACCTCCTAACCGGGACAGCTATAGCACAGATACGCAGTATTTT